The 10 T cell receptor beta chains below all came from one sample that was sequenced in a study of tumor-infiltrating lymphocytes in localized non-small cell lung cancer. The protocol was immunoSEQ multiplex PCR, while the TCRdb copy is restricted to in-frame clones and leaves out a portion. This sample has 13,000 or so clones, with over 80% found just once. Sequenced sample: lung tumor tissue. These receptors came from a human donor with non-small cell lung cancer.

This sequence joins TRBV5-1 and TRBJ2-1; 8 bases map to TRBD2. CDR1 is SGHRS and CDR2 is YFSETQ in the germline V gene. V shed 1 base and J 5 bases; nucleotides not matched to a gene: 5. CDR3 length equals 15 residues. This chain's CDR3 is CASSLSGTRNNEQFF. The CDR3 nucleotides read TGCGCCAGCAGCTTGTCGGGGACTAGAAACAATGAGCAGTTCTTC.

The chain links TRBV4-3 to TRBJ2-7; TRBD1 or TRBD2 may be the D gene (5 bases each). This CDR3 region has 15 residues. Germline V gives CDR1 LGHNA, CDR2 YSLEER. The ends were cut back, 1 base at V and 4 bases at J, with 14 bases in the middle. CDR3 nucleotides: TGCGCCAGCAGCCAAGTCTACGGGGCAGGTTACGAGCAGTACTTC. This encodes CASSQVYGAGYEQYF.

V and J are TRBV6-5 and TRBJ1-1; D is unresolved. V was pared by 6 bases and J by 5 bases, with 16 bases between. The CDR3 spans 14 residues. Germline CDR1 is MNHEY and CDR2 is SVGAGI. CDR3 sequence (DNA): TGTGCCAGCAGCTACCACCCGGAAGGGACTGAAGCTTTCTTT. It codes for CASSYHPEGTEAFF.

This clone was detected a few times. J is TRBJ2-5 and V is TRBV6-5, with 9 nucleotides matching TRBD1. V shed 6 bases, J shed 9 bases, and the junction held 11 bases outside the gene matches. Germline lookup yields CDR1 MNHEY and CDR2 SVGAGI. The CDR3 length is 14 residues. The CDR3 spells CASSPDRGVGAQYF. CDR3 nucleotide sequence: TGTGCCAGCAGCCCGGACAGGGGAGTGGGGGCCCAGTACTTC.

This clone has more than one count but fewer than ten. This rearrangement joins TRBV30 to TRBJ2-7; a possible D gene is TRBD1 (5 bases). The CDR3 is 11 amino acids. Trimming cost V 6 bases and J 3 bases, with 9 bases left between them. CDR1 is GTSNPN, CDR2 SVGIG, per germline (reference sequence). The CDR3 region is CACQRGYEQYF. The DNA of the CDR3 is TGTGCCTGTCAAAGGGGCTACGAGCAGTACTTC.

The chain is built from TRBV5-6 and TRBJ1-1, with D possibly TRBD1 on 5 matching bases. The V gene's germline CDR1 is SGHDT and CDR2 YYEEEE. This CDR3 region has 14 residues. The V and J ends lost 2 bases and 5 bases respectively, with 13 bases between them. This CDR3 reads CASSFGFEGTEAFF. The CDR3 nucleotides are TGTGCCAGCAGCTTCGGGTTTGAGGGGACTGAAGCTTTCTTT. The full variable domain, completed using reference TRBV5-6 and TRBJ1-1, is DAGVTQSPTHLIKTRGQQVTLRCSPKSGHDTVSWYQQALGQGPQFIFQYYEEEERQRGNFPDRFSGHQFPNYSSELNVNALLLGDSALYLCASSFGFEGTEAFFGQGTRLTVV.

This clone was counted between two and nine times. V usage is TRBV4-3 and J usage is TRBJ2-5; the D gene is possibly TRBD2 (6 bases). The CDR3 is 15 residues long. The V gene's germline CDR1 is LGHNA and CDR2 YSLEER. Trimming took off 3 bases at V and 1 base at J, with 12 bases between the two ends. CDR3 nucleotides: TGCGCCAGCAGCCAGGACGGGACTCGCCAAGAGACCCAGTACTTC. Translation: CASSQDGTRQETQYF.

The V gene is TRBV11-3, the J gene TRBJ1-3; possibly TRBD1 for D (5 bases). Germline V gene sequence: CDR1 SGHNT, CDR2 YENEEA. The CDR3 contains 15 residues. V dropped 0 bases and J dropped 0 bases, with 6 bases sitting between them. CDR3 nucleotide sequence: TGTGCCAGCAGCTTAGATGGGGCCTCTGGAAACACCATATATTTT. Its translation is CASSLDGASGNTIYF.

The CDR3 loop reads CASTMDRNSNQPQHF. The DNA for the CDR3 is TGTGCCAGCACCATGGACAGAAATAGCAATCAGCCCCAGCATTTT. The chain uses TRBV2 and TRBJ1-5, with D tentatively TRBD1 (6 bases). The CDR3 extends over 15 amino acids. In germline, CDR1 is SNHLY, CDR2 FYNNEI. V was trimmed by 7 bases and J by 0 bases, leaving 13 bases between them.

V gene TRBV11-2 combines with J gene TRBJ2-7, with 8 bases identical to TRBD1. This CDR3 comprises 15 residues. Trimming removed 5 bases from V and 3 bases from J; junction bases left unmatched: 9. Germline lookup yields CDR1 SGHAT and CDR2 FQNNGV. The CDR3 DNA reads TGTGCCAGCAGCCCGAGAAGACAGGGGCTCTACGAGCAGTACTTC. Translating it yields CASSPRRQGLYEQYF.